Presented here are 14 T cell receptor beta chains from one specimen sequenced in a study of T-cell memory formation after mild COVID-19. TCRdb used MiXCR to reprocess the 5' RACE reads, holding one entry per CDR3 protein. The sample holds approximately 440,000 distinct CDR3 sequences, roughly 20% seen once. The sequencing input was PBMCs or a T cell subset sorted from them (not recorded which). These receptors were collected from an adult woman who had mild COVID-19 (a few samples of this study predate the infection). Cell type and time point are not known.

This clonotype was observed a few times. V gene TRBV29-1 combines with J gene TRBJ2-7; D may be TRBD1 or TRBD2 (5 bases each). Per the germline V gene, CDR1 is SQVTM and CDR2 is ANQGSEA. The CDR3 is 13 residues long. The V end lost 6 bases, the J end lost 3 bases, and 15 bases lay between the germline ends. Written as DNA, the CDR3 is TGCAGCGTGAGTCCCGGGACGGGCTACGAGCAGTACTTC. Translating it yields CSVSPGTGYEQYF.

The chain combines TRBV7-9 with TRBJ2-3; D is tentatively TRBD1 or TRBD2 (5 bases each). V was shortened by 5 bases and J by 4 bases, with 16 bases between the two germline ends. The germline gives CDR1 SEHNR, CDR2 FQNEAQ (reference sequence). This CDR3 has 15 residues. Here the CDR3 reads CASSRWGTLPDTQYF. For the CDR3, the DNA is TGTGCCAGCAGCCGGTGGGGGACCTTACCAGATACGCAGTATTTT.

This clonotype showed up just a few times. V is TRBV7-2 and J is TRBJ1-2; weak D call: TRBD1 (6 bases). Germline CDR1 reads SGHTA; CDR2 reads FQGNSA. The CDR3 is 16 residues long. V lost 2 bases to trimming and J lost 6 bases, with 19 bases between them. CDR3 coding DNA: TGTGCCAGCAGCTTATCTATCGGACAGAGGGTCCATGGCTACACCTTC. Encoded protein: CASSLSIGQRVHGYTF.

The chain carries TRBV5-1 and TRBJ2-7, with TRBD2 as a possible D gene (6 bases). The CDR3 loop spans 16 amino acids. CDR1 is SGHRS and CDR2 is YFSETQ in the germline V gene. V lost 1 base to trimming and J lost 2 bases, with 16 bases between them. The CDR3 DNA reads as TGCGCCAGCAGCTTGAGAAAGGGAAGGAGGGCCTACGAGCAGTACTTC. Translating it yields CASSLRKGRRAYEQYF.

This clonotype was counted a few times. This chain uses TRBV7-2 with TRBJ1-5; the D gene is possibly TRBD1 (6 bases). Looked up from germline, CDR1 is SGHTA and CDR2 is FQGNSA. This CDR3 contains 15 residues. The ends were cut back, 4 bases at V and 7 bases at J, with 17 bases in the middle. The CDR3 loop reads CASSSGGYWAQPQHF. The CDR3 DNA follows: TGTGCCAGCAGCTCGGGGGGCTACTGGGCGCAGCCCCAGCATTTT.

Here the CDR3 reads CASSNTLGGMRDYGYTF. DNA for the CDR3: TGCGCCAGCAGTAATACCCTCGGGGGTATGAGGGACTATGGCTACACCTTC. V is TRBV4-3 and J is TRBJ1-2, with D possibly matching TRBD1 (5 bases). The CDR3 is 17 amino acids. The V gene's germline CDR1 is LGHNA and CDR2 YSLEER. Trimming cost V 6 bases and J 3 bases, with 23 bases left between them.

This clonotype was picked up a small number of times. The genes are TRBV7-9 and TRBJ2-7, with D possibly TRBD2 on 6 matching bases. Per germline, CDR1 SEHNR and CDR2 FQNEAQ (reference sequence). The CDR3 sequence is 18 residues long. Trimming left V 5 bases short and J 3 bases short, with 26 bases between. CDR3 region: CASSPRGGAGPQYYEQYF. DNA of the CDR3: TGTGCCAGCAGCCCTCGTGGAGGGGCGGGACCCCAGTACTACGAGCAGTACTTC.

V usage is TRBV4-3 and J usage is TRBJ1-2; D gene ambiguous. Trimming removed 1 base at V and 4 bases at J, with 13 bases between. The V gene's germline CDR1 is LGHNA and CDR2 YSLEER. CDR3 length: 15 amino acids. In DNA form, the CDR3 reads TGCGCCAGCAGCCAAGCGCAGACCTTCGGCTATGGCTACACCTTC. This gives the protein CASSQAQTFGYGYTF.

This chain uses TRBV5-1 with TRBJ2-3; a possible D gene is TRBD1 (6 bases). CDR1 SGHRS and CDR2 YFSETQ come from the germline V gene. CDR3 size: 14 residues. Deletions cut 0 bases from V and 5 bases from J, with 10 bases between. CDR3 coding DNA: TGCGCCAGCAGCTTGGCACAGGGTCGAGATACGCAGTATTTT. Translating it yields CASSLAQGRDTQYF.

This rearrangement joins TRBV15 to TRBJ1-2; unclear D gene. Germline loops: CDR1 LNHNV, CDR2 YYDKDF (reference sequence). The CDR3 has 15 amino acids. The V end lost 1 base, the J end lost 2 bases, and 11 bases lay between the germline ends. The CDR3 is CATSRVGGINYGYTF. For the CDR3, the DNA is TGTGCCACCAGCAGAGTCGGAGGCATCAACTATGGCTACACCTTC.

The rearrangement uses TRBV20-1 and TRBJ2-1; 14 nucleotides agree with TRBD2. The CDR3 contains 17 residues. The germline V gene encodes CDR1 DFQATT and CDR2 SNEGSKA (reference sequence). V shed 2 bases, J shed 4 bases, and the junction held 7 bases outside the gene matches. The CDR3 nucleotides are TGCAGTGCTAGACCTATGGGACTAGCGGGGGAGTACAATGAGCAGTTCTTC. Its protein is CSARPMGLAGEYNEQFF.

This clonotype has just a few counts. The chain links TRBV28 to TRBJ2-5; D is possibly TRBD2 (5 bases). There are 13 residues in the CDR3. The ends were cut back, 7 bases at V and 2 bases at J, with 11 bases in the middle. CDR1 and CDR2 (germline): MDHEN, SYDVKM. The CDR3 region has the DNA TGTGCCAGCAAAGAATCGGGGCAAGAGACCCAGTACTTC. The encoded protein is CASKESGQETQYF.

CDR3 residues: CASSQEVLGGSSYEQYF. The CDR3 region has the DNA TGTGCCAGCAGCCAAGAAGTATTGGGAGGAAGCTCCTACGAGCAGTACTTC. The genes are TRBV3-1 and TRBJ2-7, with D maybe TRBD2 (6 bases). CDR3 length: 17 amino acids. Germline V gene lookup returns CDR1 LGHDT and CDR2 YNNKEL (reference sequence). The V end was cut by 0 bases, the J end by 0 bases, with 15 bases between.

This clonotype was counted only a few times. Here the CDR3 DNA reads TGTGCCAGCAGGTCTAGCGGTCTCACCGGGGAGCTGTTTTTT. This gives the protein CASRSSGLTGELFF. This rearrangement joins TRBV12-3 or TRBV12-4 to TRBJ2-2; 7 bases match TRBD2. Germline trimming cut 6 bases from V and 4 bases from J; bases unmatched to any gene: 5. The CDR3 is 14 residues long.